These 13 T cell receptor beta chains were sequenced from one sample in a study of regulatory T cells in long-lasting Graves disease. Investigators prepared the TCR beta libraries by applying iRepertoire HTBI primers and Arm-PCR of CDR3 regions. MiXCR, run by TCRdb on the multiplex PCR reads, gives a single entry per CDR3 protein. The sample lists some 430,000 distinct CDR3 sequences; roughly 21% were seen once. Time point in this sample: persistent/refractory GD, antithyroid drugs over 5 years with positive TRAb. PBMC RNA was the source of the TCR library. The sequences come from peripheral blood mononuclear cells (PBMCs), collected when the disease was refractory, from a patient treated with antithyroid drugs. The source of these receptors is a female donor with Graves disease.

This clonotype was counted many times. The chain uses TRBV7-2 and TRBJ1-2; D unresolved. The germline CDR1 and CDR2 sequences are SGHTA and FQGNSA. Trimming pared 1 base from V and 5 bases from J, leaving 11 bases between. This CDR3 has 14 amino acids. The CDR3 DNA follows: TGTGCCAGCAGCTTAGGGTCGTCCCTGTATGGCTACACCTTC. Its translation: CASSLGSSLYGYTF.

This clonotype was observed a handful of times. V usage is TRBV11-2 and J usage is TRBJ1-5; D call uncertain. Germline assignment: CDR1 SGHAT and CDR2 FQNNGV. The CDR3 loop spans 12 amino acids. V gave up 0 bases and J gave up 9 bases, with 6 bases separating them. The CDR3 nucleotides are TGTGCCAGCAGCTTAGAAGCGGCGCCCCAGCATTTT. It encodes CASSLEAAPQHF. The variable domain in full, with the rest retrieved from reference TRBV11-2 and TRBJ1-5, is EAGVAQSPRYKIIEKRQSVAFWCNPISGHATLYWYQQILGQGPKLLIQFQNNGVVDDSQLPKDRFSAERLKGVDSTLKIQPAKLEDSAVYLCASSLEAAPQHFGDGTRLSIL.

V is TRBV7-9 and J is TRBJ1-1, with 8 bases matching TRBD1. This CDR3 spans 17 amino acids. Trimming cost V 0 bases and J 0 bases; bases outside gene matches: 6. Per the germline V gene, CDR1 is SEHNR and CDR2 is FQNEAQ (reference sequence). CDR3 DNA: TGTGCCAGCAGCTTAGCGTTCGCAGGGGGCTTGAACACTGAAGCTTTCTTT. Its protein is CASSLAFAGGLNTEAFF. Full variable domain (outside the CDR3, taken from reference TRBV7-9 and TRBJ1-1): DTGVSQNPRHKITKRGQNVTFRCDPISEHNRLYWYRQTLGQGPEFLTYFQNEAQLEKSRLLSDRFSAERPKGSFSTLEIQRTEQGDSAMYLCASSLAFAGGLNTEAFFGQGTRLTVV.

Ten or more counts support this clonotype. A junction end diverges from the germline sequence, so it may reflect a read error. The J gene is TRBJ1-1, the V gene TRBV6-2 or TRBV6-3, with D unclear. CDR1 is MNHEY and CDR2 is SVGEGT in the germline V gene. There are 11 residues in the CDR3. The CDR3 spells CASSYGREMLF. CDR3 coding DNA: TGTGCCAGCAGTTACGGGAGGGAAATGCTCTTT.

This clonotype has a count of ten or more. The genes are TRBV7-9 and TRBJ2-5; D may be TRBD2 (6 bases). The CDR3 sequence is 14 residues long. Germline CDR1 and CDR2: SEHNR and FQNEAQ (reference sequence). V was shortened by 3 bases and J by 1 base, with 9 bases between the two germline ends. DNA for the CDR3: TGTGCCAGCAGCTTTGGAGGGACCCAAGAGACCCAGTACTTC. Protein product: CASSFGGTQETQYF.

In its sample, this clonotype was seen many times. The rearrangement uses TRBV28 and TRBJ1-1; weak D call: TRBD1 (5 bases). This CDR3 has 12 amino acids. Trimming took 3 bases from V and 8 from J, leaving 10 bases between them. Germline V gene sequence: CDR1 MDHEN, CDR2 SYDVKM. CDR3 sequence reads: CASSLGGREAFF. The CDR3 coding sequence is TGTGCCAGCAGTTTGGGGGGAAGAGAAGCTTTCTTT. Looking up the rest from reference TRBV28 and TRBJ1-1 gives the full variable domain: DVKVTQSSRYLVKRTGEKVFLECVQDMDHENMFWYRQDPGLGLRLIYFSYDVKMKEKGDIPEGYSVSREKKERFSLILESASTNQTSMYLCASSLGGREAFFGQGTRLTVV.

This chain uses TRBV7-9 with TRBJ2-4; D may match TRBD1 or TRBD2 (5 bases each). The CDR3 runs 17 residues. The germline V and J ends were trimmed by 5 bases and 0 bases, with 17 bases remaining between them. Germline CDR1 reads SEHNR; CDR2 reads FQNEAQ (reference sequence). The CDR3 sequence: CASSLLRGPQAKNIQYF. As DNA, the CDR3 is TGTGCCAGCAGCCTCCTTAGGGGACCACAAGCCAAAAACATTCAGTACTTC.

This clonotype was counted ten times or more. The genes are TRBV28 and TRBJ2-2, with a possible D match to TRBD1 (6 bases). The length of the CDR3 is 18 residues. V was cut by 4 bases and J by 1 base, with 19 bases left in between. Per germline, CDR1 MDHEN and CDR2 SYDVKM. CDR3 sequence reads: CASSCRASGVMNTGELFF. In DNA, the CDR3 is TGTGCCAGCAGTTGCCGAGCCTCAGGGGTGATGAACACCGGGGAGCTGTTTTTT.

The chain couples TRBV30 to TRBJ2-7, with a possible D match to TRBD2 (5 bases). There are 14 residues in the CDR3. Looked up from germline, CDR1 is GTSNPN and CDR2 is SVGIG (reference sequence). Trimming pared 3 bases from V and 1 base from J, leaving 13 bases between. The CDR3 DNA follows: TGTGCCTGGAGGCCATTAGCGAGATCCTACGAGCAGTACTTC. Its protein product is CAWRPLARSYEQYF.

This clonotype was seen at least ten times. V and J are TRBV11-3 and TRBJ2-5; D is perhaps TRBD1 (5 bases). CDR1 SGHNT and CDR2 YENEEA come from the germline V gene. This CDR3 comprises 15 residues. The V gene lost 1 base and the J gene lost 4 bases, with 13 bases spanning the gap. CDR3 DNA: TGTGCCAGCAGCTTAGTCTCAGGGCAGGGAGAGACCCAGTACTTC. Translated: CASSLVSGQGETQYF.

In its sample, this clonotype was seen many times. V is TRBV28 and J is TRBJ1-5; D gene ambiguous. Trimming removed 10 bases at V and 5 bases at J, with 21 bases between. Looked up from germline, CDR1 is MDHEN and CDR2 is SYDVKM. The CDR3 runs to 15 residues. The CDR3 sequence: CANSPAGFVDQPQHF. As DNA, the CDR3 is TGTGCCAATTCACCCGCCGGGTTTGTGGATCAGCCCCAGCATTTT.

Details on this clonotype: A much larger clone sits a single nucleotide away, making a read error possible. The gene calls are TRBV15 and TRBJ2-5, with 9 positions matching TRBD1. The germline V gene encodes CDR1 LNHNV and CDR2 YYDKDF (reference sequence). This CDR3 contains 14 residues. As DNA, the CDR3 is TGTGCCACCAGCAGGTACAGGGGGCAAGAGTCCCAGTACTTC. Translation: CATSRYRGQESQYF.

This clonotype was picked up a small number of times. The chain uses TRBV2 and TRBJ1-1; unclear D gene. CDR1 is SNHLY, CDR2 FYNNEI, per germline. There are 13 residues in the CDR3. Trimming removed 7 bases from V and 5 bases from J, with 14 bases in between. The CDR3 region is CASMGGSSTEAFF. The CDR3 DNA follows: TGTGCCAGCATGGGAGGGTCTAGTACTGAAGCTTTCTTT.